The clone carrying this T cell receptor (beta chain) was detected ten times or more. Its antigen is not known. Both iRepertoire HTBI primers and Arm-PCR of CDR3 regions were used to build the TCR beta libraries. TCRdb re-derived calls from the multiplex PCR reads in MiXCR, one entry per CDR3 protein. The table has 400,000 or so distinct CDR3 sequences, more than 20% seen once; the top ten hold 20%. Described time point: persistent/refractory GD, antithyroid drugs over 5 years with positive TRAb. PBMCs provided the RNA from which the TCR library was made. This sample was taken from a study of regulatory T cells in long-lasting Graves disease. The germline V gene has CDR1 MNHEY and CDR2 SMNVEV (reference sequence). Trimming removed 0 bases at V and 6 bases at J, with 9 bases between. The CDR3 runs 13 residues. The study's findings and limits: Patients with persistent disease showed a bias toward TRBV28, TRBJ1-2 and TRBJ2-5.

The gene calls are TRBV27 and TRBJ2-7; D may be TRBD1 (5 bases). This specimen consisted of peripheral blood mononuclear cells (PBMCs), obtained when the disease was refractory, from a patient treated with antithyroid drugs. This sequence originates from a female donor with Graves disease. As DNA, the CDR3 is TGTGCCAGCAGTTTATCGGCAGGGTTCGAGCAGTACTTC. Its translation is CASSLSAGFEQYF.